The sequence of this T cell receptor beta chain was determined in a study of OX40 agonist ivuxolimab in advanced cancers. Study information: Patients were around 83% male with ages roughly 20 to 85, mean roughly 64.

The repertoire was sequenced with immunoSEQ multiplex PCR; TCRdb's copy has only in-frame clones and lacks some. The sample lists some 80,000 clones; 80% to 90% were seen once. This clone was seen only once. This CDR3 contains 12 residues. CDR1 is MDHEN, CDR2 SYDVKM, per germline. V lost 6 bases to trimming and J lost 7 bases, with 12 bases between them. This chain links TRBV28 with TRBJ1-2; D call uncertain. The receptor comes from an adult with an advanced solid tumor such as melanoma, head and neck, liver or kidney cancer. Sequencing was performed on CD4+ or CD8+ T cells sorted from blood, taken in a trial of the OX40 agonist ivuxolimab. CDR3 nucleotide sequence: TGTGCCAGCAGGCCTGCCGGACTTGGCTACACCTTC. It is translated as CASRPAGLGYTF.